The clone carrying this T cell receptor beta chain was detected many times. RNA transcripts gave rise to amplified TCR beta CDR3 regions. With the HTBI primer set, the TCR CDR3 went through a first round of RT-PCR. TCRdb re-called the multiplex PCR reads with MiXCR, one entry per CDR3 protein. Of about 340,000 distinct CDR3 sequences listed, 21% were seen once; the top ten hold less than 65%. These data come from a study of T cells in Graves' hyperthyroidism and ophthalmopathy. The V segment lost 3 bases and the J segment 5 bases; nucleotides outside the gene matches: 11. This CDR3 comprises 16 residues. Germline CDR1 is DFQATT and CDR2 is SNEGSKA (reference sequence).

Sequenced material: blood. The chain combines TRBV20-1 with TRBJ2-5; 11 nucleotides line up with TRBD2. The TCR originated in a woman aged 50 to 60 with Graves' hyperthyroidism. The CDR3 loop is CSASALAGGRGETQYF. CDR3 in DNA: TGCAGTGCTAGTGCGCTAGCGGGAGGCCGGGGGGAGACCCAGTACTTC.